This TCR beta chain is from a study of blood T cell repertoires in COVID-19. The wider study: The United States, Italy and Spain were the sources of the acute and convalescent COVID-19 samples. T cells, B-cell-depleted T cells, or PBMCs provided the cDNA or gDNA that served as material.

V lost 4 bases, J lost 2 bases, and 14 bases lay in between. The germline CDR1 and CDR2 sequences are LGHNA and YNFKEQ. The CDR3 extends over 15 amino acids. Per the original data handling: The authors estimated nucleated cell counts from reference gene primer amplification. Sequenced by immunoSEQ multiplex PCR; TCRdb stores in-frame clones only, minus some. That table supplies the V and J calls and clone size; D and trimming were determined from the DNA. The sample records 100,000 to 150,000 clones, 85% being singletons. This clonotype originated in a woman older than 75 with acute or convalescent COVID-19. This chain connects TRBV4-2 to TRBJ1-2; weak D call: TRBD1 (6 bases). Sequences were obtained from peripheral blood. The CDR3 loop is CASSLQGDRNYGYTF. DNA of the CDR3: TGTGCCAGCAGCCTCCAAGGAGACAGGAACTATGGCTACACCTTC.